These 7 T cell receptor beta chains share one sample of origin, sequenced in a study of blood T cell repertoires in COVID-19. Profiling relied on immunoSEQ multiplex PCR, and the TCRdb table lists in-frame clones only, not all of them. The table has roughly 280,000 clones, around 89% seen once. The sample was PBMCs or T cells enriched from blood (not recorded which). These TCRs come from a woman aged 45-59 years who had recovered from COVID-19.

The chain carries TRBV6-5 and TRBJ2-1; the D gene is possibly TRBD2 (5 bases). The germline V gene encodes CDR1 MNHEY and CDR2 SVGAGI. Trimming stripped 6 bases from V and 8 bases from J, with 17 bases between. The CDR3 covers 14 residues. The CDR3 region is CASRRDGRRDEQFF. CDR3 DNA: TGTGCCAGCAGACGAGACGGAAGGCGGGATGAGCAGTTCTTC.

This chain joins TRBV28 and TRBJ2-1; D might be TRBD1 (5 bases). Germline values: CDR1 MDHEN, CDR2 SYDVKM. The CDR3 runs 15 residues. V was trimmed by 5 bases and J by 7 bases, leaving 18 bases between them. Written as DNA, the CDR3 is TGTGCCAGCAGTATGGGGTTCAGGGTGAGGAATGAGCAGTTCTTC. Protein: CASSMGFRVRNEQFF.

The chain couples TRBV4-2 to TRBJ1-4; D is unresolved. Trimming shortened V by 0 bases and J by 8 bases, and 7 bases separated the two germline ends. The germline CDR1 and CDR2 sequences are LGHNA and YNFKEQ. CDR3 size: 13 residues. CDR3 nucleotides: TGTGCCAGCAGCCAAGATCCGCGCGAAAAACTGTTTTTT. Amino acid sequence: CASSQDPREKLFF.

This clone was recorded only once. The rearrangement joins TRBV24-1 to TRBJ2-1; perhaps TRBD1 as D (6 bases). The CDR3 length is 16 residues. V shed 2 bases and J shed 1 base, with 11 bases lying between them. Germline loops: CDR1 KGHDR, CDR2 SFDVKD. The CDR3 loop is CATSDSTGNSYNEQFF. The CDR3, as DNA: TGTGCCACCAGTGATTCAACAGGGAATTCCTACAATGAGCAGTTCTTC.

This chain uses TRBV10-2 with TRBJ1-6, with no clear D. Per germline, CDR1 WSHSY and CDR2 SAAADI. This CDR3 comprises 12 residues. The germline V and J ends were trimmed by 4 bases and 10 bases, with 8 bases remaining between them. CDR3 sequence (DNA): TGCGCCAGCAGTGCTGAGAGATCACCCCTCCACTTT. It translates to CASSAERSPLHF.

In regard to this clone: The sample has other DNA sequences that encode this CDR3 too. The DNA of the CDR3 is TGTGCCAGCAGTTTAGGGGGGATCCAAGAGACCCAGTACTTC. Translated, it gives CASSLGGIQETQYF. V is TRBV28 and J is TRBJ2-5; tentatively, D is TRBD2 (6 bases). V dropped 2 bases and J dropped 1 base, with 8 bases sitting between them. CDR1 MDHEN and CDR2 SYDVKM come from the germline V gene. The CDR3 extends over 14 amino acids.

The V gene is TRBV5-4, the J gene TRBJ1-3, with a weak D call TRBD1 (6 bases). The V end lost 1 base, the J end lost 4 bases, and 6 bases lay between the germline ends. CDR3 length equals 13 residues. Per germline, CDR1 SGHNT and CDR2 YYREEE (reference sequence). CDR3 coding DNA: TGTGCCAGCAGCTTGCAGGGGGGAAACACCATATATTTT. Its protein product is CASSLQGGNTIYF.